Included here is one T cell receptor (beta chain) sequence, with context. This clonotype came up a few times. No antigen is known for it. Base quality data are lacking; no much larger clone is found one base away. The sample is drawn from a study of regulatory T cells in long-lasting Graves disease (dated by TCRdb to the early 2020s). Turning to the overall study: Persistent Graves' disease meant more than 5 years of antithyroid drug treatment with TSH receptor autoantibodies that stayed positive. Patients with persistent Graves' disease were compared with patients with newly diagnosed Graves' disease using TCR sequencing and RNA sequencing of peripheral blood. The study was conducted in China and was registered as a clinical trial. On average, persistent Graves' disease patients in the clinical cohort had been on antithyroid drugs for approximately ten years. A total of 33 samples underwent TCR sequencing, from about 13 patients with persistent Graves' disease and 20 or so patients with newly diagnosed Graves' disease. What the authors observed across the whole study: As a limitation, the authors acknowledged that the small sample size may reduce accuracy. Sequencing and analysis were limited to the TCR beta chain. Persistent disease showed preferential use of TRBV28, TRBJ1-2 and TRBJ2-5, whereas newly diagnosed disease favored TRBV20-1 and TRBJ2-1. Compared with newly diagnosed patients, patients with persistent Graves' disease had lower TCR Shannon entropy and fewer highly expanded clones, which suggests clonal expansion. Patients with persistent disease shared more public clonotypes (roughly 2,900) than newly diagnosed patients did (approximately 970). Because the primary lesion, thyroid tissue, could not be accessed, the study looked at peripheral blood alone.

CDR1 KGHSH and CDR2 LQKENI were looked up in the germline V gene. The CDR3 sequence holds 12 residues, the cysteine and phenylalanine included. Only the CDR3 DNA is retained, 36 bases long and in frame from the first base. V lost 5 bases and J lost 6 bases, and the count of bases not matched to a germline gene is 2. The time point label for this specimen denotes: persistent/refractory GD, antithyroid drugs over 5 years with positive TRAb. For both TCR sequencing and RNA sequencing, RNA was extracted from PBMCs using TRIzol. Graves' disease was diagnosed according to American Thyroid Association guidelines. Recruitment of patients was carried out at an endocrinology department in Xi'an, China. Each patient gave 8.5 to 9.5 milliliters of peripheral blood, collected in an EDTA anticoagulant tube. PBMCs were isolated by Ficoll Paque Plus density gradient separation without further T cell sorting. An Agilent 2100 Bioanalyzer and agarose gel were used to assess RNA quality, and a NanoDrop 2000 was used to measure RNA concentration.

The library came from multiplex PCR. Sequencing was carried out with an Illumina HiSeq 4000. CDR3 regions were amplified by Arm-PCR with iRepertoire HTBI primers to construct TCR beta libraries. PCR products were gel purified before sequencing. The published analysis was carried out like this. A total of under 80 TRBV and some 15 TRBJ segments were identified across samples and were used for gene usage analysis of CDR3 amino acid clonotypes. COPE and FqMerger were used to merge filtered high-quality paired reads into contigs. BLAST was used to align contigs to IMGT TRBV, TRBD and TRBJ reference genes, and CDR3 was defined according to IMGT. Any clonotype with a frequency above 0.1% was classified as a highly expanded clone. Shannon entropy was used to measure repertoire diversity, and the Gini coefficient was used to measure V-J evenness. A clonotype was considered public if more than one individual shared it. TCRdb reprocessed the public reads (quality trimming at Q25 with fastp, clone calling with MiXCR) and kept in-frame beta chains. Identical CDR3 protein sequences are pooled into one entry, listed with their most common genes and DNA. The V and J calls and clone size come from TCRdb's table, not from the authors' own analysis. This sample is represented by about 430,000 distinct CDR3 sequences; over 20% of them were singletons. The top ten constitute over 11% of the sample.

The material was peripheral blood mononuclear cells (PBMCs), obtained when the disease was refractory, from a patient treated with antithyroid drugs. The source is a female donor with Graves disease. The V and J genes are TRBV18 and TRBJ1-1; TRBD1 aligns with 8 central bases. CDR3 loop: CASSEQGAEAFF. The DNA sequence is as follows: TGTGCCAGCTCAGAACAGGGGGCTGAAGCTTTCTTT. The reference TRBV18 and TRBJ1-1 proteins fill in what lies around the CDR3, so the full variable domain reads NAGVMQNPRHLVRRRGQEARLRCSPMKGHSHVYWYRQLPEEGLKFMVYLQKENIIDESGMPKERFSAEFPKEGPSILRIQQVVRGDSAAYFCASSEQGAEAFFGQGTRLTVV.